What follows is one T cell receptor (beta chain) and its context. The sample is drawn from a study of T-cell memory formation after mild COVID-19. Study background: For the most part, TCR clusters were specific to one donor.

In germline, CDR1 is SQVTM, CDR2 ANQGSEA. The CDR3 contains 11 residues. V lost 6 bases and J lost 4, with 7 bases in between. TCRdb called the 5' RACE reads again in MiXCR, with one record for every CDR3 protein. The repertoire has 300,000 to 400,000 distinct CDR3 sequences, 25% to 30% of them found once; the top ten carry roughly 14%. The source is an adult woman who had mild COVID-19 (a few samples of this study predate the infection). Cell type and time point are not known. The chain has TRBV29-1 and TRBJ2-1; no reliable D call. The sequenced material came from PBMCs or a T cell subset sorted from them (not recorded which). Here the CDR3 DNA reads TGCAGCGTAACAGCTTACAATGAGCAGTTCTTC. Residues: CSVTAYNEQFF.